The 8 T cell receptor beta chains below were found in one sample sequenced in a study of cytomegalovirus exposure and HLA in healthy donors. In the PCR, 60 Vbeta and 13 Jbeta primers were used. TCRdb's table, derived via immunoSEQ multiplex PCR, lists solely in-frame clones and lacks some. This table has 150,000 to 200,000 clones, approximately 85% appearing once. Sequencing used PBMCs. Receptors were obtained from a young man in good health and CMV-seropositive.

In its sample, this clone was seen a few times. This sequence joins TRBV5-4 and TRBJ1-4; D is possibly TRBD1 (6 bases). V was trimmed by 4 bases and J by 1 base, leaving 8 bases between them. The CDR3 extends over 14 amino acids. Germline V CDR1 and CDR2: SGHNT, YYREEE (reference sequence). CDR3 DNA: TGTGCCAGCAGCCTAGGGGGAACTAATGAAAAACTGTTTTTT. Translated, it gives CASSLGGTNEKLFF.

This chain connects TRBV10-3 to TRBJ2-7; 12 bases are a match to TRBD1. CDR1 is ENHRY and CDR2 is SYGVKD in the germline V gene. V lost 9 bases, J lost 5 bases, and 5 bases stayed unmatched. The CDR3 has 13 residues. The CDR3 nucleotides are TGTGCCATTGCTGGGACAGGGGGCAACGAGCAGTACTTC. It codes for CAIAGTGGNEQYF.

The V and J genes are TRBV18 and TRBJ1-5, with D possibly being TRBD1 (6 bases). V was trimmed by 1 base and J by 1 base, leaving 14 bases between them. In germline, CDR1 is KGHSH, CDR2 LQKENI. This CDR3 spans 17 amino acids. As DNA, the CDR3 is TGTGCCAGCTCACCACTGGACAGCCAAACCAGCAATCAGCCCCAGCATTTT. As protein: CASSPLDSQTSNQPQHF.

The V and J genes are TRBV27 and TRBJ2-2; D is uncertain. Germline CDR1 and CDR2: MNHEY and SMNVEV (reference sequence). With 6 bases removed from V and 3 bases from J, the gap between germline ends came to 11 bases. The CDR3 length is 14 residues. CDR3 region: CASSRNADTGELFF. The CDR3 DNA sequence: TGTGCCAGCAGCCGAAATGCAGACACCGGGGAGCTGTTTTTT.

The chain is built from TRBV4-1 and TRBJ1-2; TRBD1 aligns across 8 bases. Per the germline V gene, CDR1 is MGHRA and CDR2 is YSYEKL. Trimming cost V 1 base and J 2 bases; bases outside gene matches: 3. The CDR3 has 15 residues. CDR3 residues: CASSQGGTGNYGYTF. The CDR3 DNA reads TGCGCCAGCAGCCAAGGGGGGACAGGAAACTATGGCTACACCTTC.

V is TRBV6-5 and J is TRBJ1-4, with 7 bases that match TRBD1. The CDR3 runs 14 residues. V was clipped by 2 bases and J by 8 bases; unmatched bases: 5. Germline assignment: CDR1 MNHEY and CDR2 SVGAGI. The CDR3 sequence is CASSYAQGREKLFF. CDR3 DNA: TGTGCCAGCAGTTACGCACAGGGGCGGGAAAAACTGTTTTTT.

V usage is TRBV9 and J usage is TRBJ1-6; tentative D call: TRBD1 (5 bases). The germline V gene encodes CDR1 SGDLS and CDR2 YYNGEE. V gave up 4 bases and J gave up 9 bases, with 20 bases separating them. This CDR3 has 16 residues. CDR3 bases: TGTGCCAGCAGCTCCAACAATCTTACCCAGGGTTCACCCCTCCACTTT. This codes for CASSSNNLTQGSPLHF.

The gene calls are TRBV19 and TRBJ2-1; TRBD2 is a possible D gene (5 bases). V lost 6 bases and J lost 0, with 15 bases in between. The CDR3 totals 16 residues. The germline gives CDR1 LNHDA, CDR2 SQIVND (reference sequence). Written as DNA, the CDR3 is TGTGCCAGTAGATCGTTTGAAGGGAGCTCCTACAATGAGCAGTTCTTC. Protein product: CASRSFEGSSYNEQFF.